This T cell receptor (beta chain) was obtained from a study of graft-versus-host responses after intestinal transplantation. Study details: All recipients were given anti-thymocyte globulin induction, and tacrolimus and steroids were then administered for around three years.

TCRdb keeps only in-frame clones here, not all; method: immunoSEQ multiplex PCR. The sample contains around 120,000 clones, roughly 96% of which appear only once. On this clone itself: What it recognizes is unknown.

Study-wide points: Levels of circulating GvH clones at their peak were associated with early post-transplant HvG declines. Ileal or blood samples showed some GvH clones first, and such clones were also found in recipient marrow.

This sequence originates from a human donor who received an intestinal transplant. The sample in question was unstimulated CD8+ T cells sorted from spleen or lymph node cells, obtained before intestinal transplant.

The CDR3, as DNA: TGTGCCAGCAAAGGGATCGACTCCTACGAGCAGTACTTC. Its protein is CASKGIDSYEQYF. The chain combines TRBV2 with TRBJ2-7; D gene ambiguous. V lost 7 bases to trimming and J lost 0 bases, with 10 bases between them. The CDR3 covers 13 residues. Germline CDR1 reads SNHLY; CDR2 reads FYNNEI.